The 29 T cell receptor beta chains given below trace back to one sample, sequenced in a study of T-cell memory formation after mild COVID-19. TCRdb used MiXCR to reprocess the 5' RACE reads, holding one entry per CDR3 protein. The sample has 400,000 to 500,000 distinct CDR3 sequences, around 18% seen once. The sequencing input was PBMCs or a T cell subset sorted from them (not recorded which). Receptors were obtained from an adult woman who had mild COVID-19 (a few samples of this study predate the infection). Cell type and time point are not known.

This clonotype appeared a few times. V gene TRBV3-1 combines with J gene TRBJ1-1; no clear D gene. The CDR3 spans 14 residues. CDR1 is LGHDT and CDR2 is YNNKEL in the germline V gene (reference sequence). The V end was cut by 3 bases, the J end by 3 bases, with 11 bases between. CDR3 DNA: TGTGCCAGCAGCCATAGTGACATCCACACTGAAGCTTTCTTT. This gives the protein CASSHSDIHTEAFF.

This clonotype has more than one count but fewer than ten. This sequence joins TRBV2 and TRBJ2-3; D not certain. CDR3 length: 12 amino acids. V lost 8 bases and J 1 base, leaving 7 bases between the germline ends. Germline assignment: CDR1 SNHLY and CDR2 FYNNEI. CDR3 region: CASGRGTDTQYF. The CDR3 coding sequence is TGTGCCAGCGGACGGGGCACAGATACGCAGTATTTT. Supplemented by reference TRBV2 and TRBJ2-3, the full variable domain reads EPEVTQTPSHQVTQMGQEVILRCVPISNHLYFYWYRQILGQKVEFLVSFYNNEISEKSEIFDDQFSVERPDGSNFTLKIRSTKLEDSAMYFCASGRGTDTQYFGPGTRLTVL.

The gene calls are TRBV7-9 and TRBJ2-3; tentatively, D is TRBD1 (5 bases). This CDR3 has 14 residues. Germline V gene data show CDR1 as SEHNR and CDR2 as FQNEAQ (reference sequence). Trimming cost V 5 bases and J 5 bases, with 14 bases left between them. Written as DNA, the CDR3 is TGTGCCAGCAGCCCAGTAACAGGCATAGATACGCAGTATTTT. Encoded protein: CASSPVTGIDTQYF.

This clonotype came up a few times. The chain uses TRBV7-9 and TRBJ1-1, with TRBD1 as a possible D gene (5 bases). The CDR3 has 15 residues. Germline V gives CDR1 SEHNR, CDR2 FQNEAQ (reference sequence). V shed 5 bases and J shed 1 base, with 14 bases lying between them. The CDR3 bases are TGTGCCAGCAGCAAAATCGGACAAGGGAACACTGAAGCTTTCTTT. Its translation: CASSKIGQGNTEAFF.

In its sample, this clonotype was seen a few times. The J gene is TRBJ1-1, the V gene TRBV29-1, with D uncertain. The germline gives CDR1 SQVTM, CDR2 ANQGSEA. The CDR3 covers 11 residues. The ends were cut back, 7 bases at V and 4 bases at J, with 10 bases in the middle. The CDR3 bases are TGCAGCGCCGAAAGTGGCACTGAAGCTTTCTTT. This codes for CSAESGTEAFF.

V gene TRBV12-3 or TRBV12-4 combines with J gene TRBJ2-3; D is uncertain. Trimming took off 3 bases at V and 2 bases at J, with 12 bases between the two ends. CDR3 size: 15 residues. CDR3 residues: CASSLLAQPTDTQYF. The DNA for the CDR3 is TGTGCCAGCAGTTTGTTAGCACAACCCACAGATACGCAGTATTTT.

The rearrangement links TRBV18 to TRBJ1-1; 7 bases are a match to TRBD1. The CDR3 totals 17 residues. Germline V CDR1 and CDR2: KGHSH, LQKENI. V lost 6 bases and J lost 1; bases outside the gene matches: 14. CDR3 DNA: TGTGCCAGCTCCGCCAGGGGGTTGTTTGCTGGGAACACTGAAGCTTTCTTT. Its translation is CASSARGLFAGNTEAFF.

CDR3 residues: CASSLVAGGPETQYF. CDR3 DNA sequence: TGTGCCAGCAGCTTAGTAGCGGGGGGGCCTGAGACCCAGTACTTC. The genes are TRBV11-2 and TRBJ2-5, with TRBD2 matching 11 bases. With 1 base clipped from V and 5 bases from J, the junction kept 3 bases outside the gene matches. Germline values: CDR1 SGHAT, CDR2 FQNNGV. CDR3 size: 15 residues. The full variable domain, with the rest looked up from reference TRBV11-2 and TRBJ2-5, is EAGVAQSPRYKIIEKRQSVAFWCNPISGHATLYWYQQILGQGPKLLIQFQNNGVVDDSQLPKDRFSAERLKGVDSTLKIQPAKLEDSAVYLCASSLVAGGPETQYFGPGTRLLVL.

This clonotype was counted only a few times. V gene TRBV7-3 combines with J gene TRBJ2-2; D gene uncertain. Germline-derived CDR1 and CDR2 are SGHTA and FQGTGA. Trimming stripped 5 bases from V and 2 bases from J, with 9 bases between. The CDR3 sequence is 14 residues long. In DNA form, the CDR3 reads TGTGCCAGCAGCCAGACAAGAAACACCGGGGAGCTGTTTTTT. This codes for CASSQTRNTGELFF.

The J gene is TRBJ1-2, the V gene TRBV30; D is possibly TRBD1 (6 bases). Trimming removed 2 bases at V and 4 bases at J, with 23 bases between. This CDR3 is 17 amino acids long. Per the germline V gene, CDR1 is GTSNPN and CDR2 is SVGIG (reference sequence). CDR3 residues: CAWSPRGGSGALYGYTF. The CDR3 DNA sequence: TGTGCCTGGAGTCCCAGGGGAGGCAGCGGGGCCCTCTATGGCTACACCTTC.

Many counts were recorded for this clonotype. V and J are TRBV5-1 and TRBJ2-7; D is perhaps TRBD1 (6 bases). The CDR3 sequence is 15 residues long. V was shortened by 0 bases and J by 1 base, with 11 bases between the two germline ends. CDR1 and CDR2 (germline): SGHRS, YFSETQ. CDR3 sequence (DNA): TGCGCCAGCAGCTTGGATAGGGACACTTCCTACGAGCAGTACTTC. Residues: CASSLDRDTSYEQYF.

The chain is built from TRBV14 and TRBJ2-1, with TRBD1 matching 11 bases. CDR1 and CDR2 (germline): SGHDN, FVKESK. This CDR3 has 12 residues. With V trimmed by 8 bases and J by 7 bases, 1 base remained unmatched. CDR3 sequence reads: CASGTGGNEQFF. The CDR3 DNA reads TGTGCCAGCGGGACAGGGGGGAATGAGCAGTTCTTC.

This chain links TRBV7-9 with TRBJ2-7, with TRBD1 matching 10 bases. From germline, CDR1 is SEHNR and CDR2 FQNEAQ (reference sequence). The CDR3 length is 15 residues. The J segment lost 6 bases and the V segment lost 5 bases, leaving 10 bases of the junction unmatched. In DNA form, the CDR3 reads TGTGCCAGCAGCATACAGACAGGGGGCCTCGGCGAGCAGTACTTC. The encoded protein is CASSIQTGGLGEQYF.

This clonotype was counted a few times. The rearrangement joins TRBV7-8 to TRBJ2-1; TRBD2 matches 7 bases. CDR1 is SGHVS, CDR2 FQNEAQ, per germline. This CDR3 comprises 17 residues. J was trimmed by 7 bases and V by 7 bases; bases with no gene match: 19. CDR3 sequence reads: CASTLAPLALGGNEQFF. The CDR3 DNA sequence: TGTGCCAGCACCCTTGCCCCGCTCGCATTGGGGGGGAATGAGCAGTTCTTC.

This clonotype was seen only a few times. The rearrangement joins TRBV18 to TRBJ1-3, with 7 bases that match TRBD1. The trim removed 3 bases at V and 4 bases at J, leaving 3 bases unmatched. The CDR3 length is 14 residues. CDR1 and CDR2 from the germline V gene are KGHSH and LQKENI. CDR3 nucleotides: TGTGCCAGCTCACCTCGGGACAGCGGAAACACCATATATTTT. It specifies CASSPRDSGNTIYF.

Here the CDR3 DNA reads TGTGCCAGCAGCTCCTCTCCGGGCGTCCCCTACGAGCAGTACTTC. It translates to CASSSSPGVPYEQYF. The chain uses TRBV7-9 and TRBJ2-7; D is unresolved. Germline CDR1 and CDR2: SEHNR and FQNEAQ (reference sequence). V gave up 4 bases and J gave up 2 bases, with 15 bases separating them. The CDR3 is made up of 15 amino acids. Looking up the rest from reference TRBV7-9 and TRBJ2-7 gives the full variable domain: DTGVSQNPRHKITKRGQNVTFRCDPISEHNRLYWYRQTLGQGPEFLTYFQNEAQLEKSRLLSDRFSAERPKGSFSTLEIQRTEQGDSAMYLCASSSSPGVPYEQYFGPGTRLTVT.

The rearrangement joins TRBV7-3 to TRBJ2-1, with D possibly being TRBD2 (6 bases). The CDR3 contains 15 residues. Per germline, CDR1 SGHTA and CDR2 FQGTGA. V was cut by 5 bases and J by 13 bases, with 24 bases left in between. The CDR3 sequence is CASSPSGTLPTHQFF. In DNA form, the CDR3 reads TGTGCCAGCAGCCCTTCCGGGACTCTCCCAACCCATCAGTTCTTC.

The chain is built from TRBV27 and TRBJ2-1; D possibly uses TRBD1 or TRBD2 (5 bases each). Germline CDR1 is MNHEY and CDR2 is SMNVEV (reference sequence). V was pared by 4 bases and J by 5 bases, with 12 bases between. CDR3 length: 14 residues. CDR3 nucleotide sequence: TGTGCCAGCAGTTATCGGGACCCAAACAATGAGCAGTTCTTC. Protein: CASSYRDPNNEQFF.

J is TRBJ2-1 and V is TRBV12-3 or TRBV12-4, with 11 bases matching TRBD1. This CDR3 comprises 15 residues. The V and J ends lost 3 bases and 8 bases, in that order; junction bases with no gene match: 6. CDR3 residues: CASSLGTGGWDEQFF. The DNA for the CDR3 is TGTGCCAGCAGTTTGGGGACAGGGGGATGGGATGAGCAGTTCTTC.

The rearrangement uses TRBV29-1 and TRBJ2-7; 9 bases agree with TRBD1. This CDR3 has 13 amino acids. The V gene end was trimmed by 6 bases and the J gene end by 5 bases; junction bases not matched to a gene: 8. Germline V CDR1 and CDR2: SQVTM, ANQGSEA. The CDR3 sequence is CSVIRQGGNEQYF. CDR3 DNA: TGCAGCGTGATCCGACAGGGGGGCAACGAGCAGTACTTC.

J is TRBJ1-1 and V is TRBV18; the D is unclear. Germline values: CDR1 KGHSH, CDR2 LQKENI. The germline V and J ends were trimmed by 1 base and 2 bases, with 8 bases remaining between them. The CDR3 spans 14 residues. The CDR3, as DNA: TGTGCCAGCTCACCACAAGACCTAAACACTGAAGCTTTCTTT. Its translation: CASSPQDLNTEAFF.

The gene calls are TRBV6-1 and TRBJ2-7; 10 positions match TRBD2. V shed 6 bases, J shed 7 bases, and the junction held 9 bases outside the gene matches. There are 14 residues in the CDR3. The germline V gene encodes CDR1 MNHNS and CDR2 SASEGT. The CDR3 spells CASRVKREGGEQYF. CDR3 nucleotides: TGTGCCAGCAGAGTGAAGCGGGAGGGCGGGGAGCAGTACTTC.

This clonotype has a handful of counts. V gene TRBV6-5 combines with J gene TRBJ2-5; D is undetermined. The CDR3 covers 14 residues. In germline, CDR1 is MNHEY, CDR2 SVGAGI. Deletions cut 5 bases from V and 7 bases from J, with 17 bases between. The CDR3 DNA is TGTGCCAGCAGTCATATTCCCGAAGGGCTGACCCAGTACTTC. Residues: CASSHIPEGLTQYF.

The chain employs TRBV18 and TRBJ2-1; 12 nucleotides line up with TRBD2. Germline V gene sequence: CDR1 KGHSH, CDR2 LQKENI. CDR3 length equals 17 residues. The J segment lost 9 bases and the V segment lost 4 bases, leaving 13 bases of the junction unmatched. The CDR3 DNA is TGTGCCAGCTCACGGCCGACTAGCGGGAGTCTCATAGGTGAGCAGTTCTTC. Residues: CASSRPTSGSLIGEQFF.

This clonotype was seen more than once but under ten times. The chain employs TRBV6-4 and TRBJ2-1; 9 bases fit TRBD1. Germline-derived CDR1 and CDR2 are MRHNA and SNTAGT. V shed 4 bases and J 9 bases; nucleotides not matched to a gene: 10. This CDR3 has 15 amino acids. The CDR3 sequence is CASSARDREEGEQFF. The CDR3 DNA sequence: TGTGCCAGCAGTGCCCGGGACAGGGAAGAGGGTGAGCAGTTCTTC.

The V call is TRBV7-9, the J call TRBJ1-3; D unclear. Germline lookup yields CDR1 SEHNR and CDR2 FQNEAQ (reference sequence). CDR3 length equals 15 residues. With 5 bases removed from V and 0 bases from J, the gap between germline ends came to 11 bases. CDR3 region: CASSHAVDSGNTIYF. For the CDR3, the DNA is TGTGCCAGCAGCCACGCGGTCGACTCTGGAAACACCATATATTTT.

The genes are TRBV29-1 and TRBJ2-5, with TRBD2 matching over 8 bases. Trimming cost V 4 bases and J 3 bases; bases outside gene matches: 1. This CDR3 contains 12 residues. Germline V gene sequence: CDR1 SQVTM, CDR2 ANQGSEA. The CDR3 here is CSVVGREETQYF. CDR3 bases: TGCAGCGTTGTCGGGAGGGAAGAGACCCAGTACTTC.

The rearrangement links TRBV5-1 to TRBJ2-6; tentatively, D is TRBD1 (5 bases). This CDR3 is built from 15 residues. CDR1 and CDR2 (germline): SGHRS, YFSETQ. The V end lost 6 bases, the J end lost 0 bases, and 10 bases lay between the germline ends. CDR3 protein: CASTTGHSGANVLTF. CDR3 nucleotides: TGCGCCAGCACCACAGGTCACTCTGGGGCCAACGTCCTGACTTTC.

This clonotype has only a few counts. V gene TRBV4-1 combines with J gene TRBJ2-1; 11 bases line up with TRBD2. The V gene's germline CDR1 is MGHRA and CDR2 YSYEKL. This CDR3 is built from 19 residues. After removal of 0 bases from V and 4 bases from J, the junction contained 11 bases not matched to a gene. CDR3 amino acids: CASSQDGVGASGGYNEQFF. CDR3 nucleotides: TGCGCCAGCAGCCAAGATGGCGTTGGGGCTAGCGGGGGGTACAATGAGCAGTTCTTC.